This passage covers 17 T cell receptor beta chains from one sample sequenced in a study of T cells after yellow fever vaccination. TCRdb fed the 5' RACE reads into MiXCR, producing one record per CDR3 protein. Of about 260,000 distinct CDR3 sequences listed, over 4.5% were seen once; the top ten hold about 3.5%. Sequencing used CD4+ T cells sorted from PBMCs, obtained on the day of the yellow fever booster vaccination. The receptor set was obtained from a man younger than 35 who received the YFV17D yellow fever vaccine.

This clonotype turned up a few times. The gene calls are TRBV28 and TRBJ2-2, with 8 bases aligning to TRBD1. Trimming removed 5 bases from V and 0 bases from J; junction bases left unmatched: 11. Germline V gene lookup returns CDR1 MDHEN and CDR2 SYDVKM. This CDR3 has 18 residues. The CDR3 sequence: CASSDRGYRYSNTGELFF. In nucleotides, the CDR3 is TGTGCCAGCAGTGACAGGGGTTATCGGTACTCGAACACCGGGGAGCTGTTTTTT.

This clonotype has a handful of counts. This chain connects TRBV4-1 to TRBJ1-5; tentative D call: TRBD1 (5 bases). CDR1 MGHRA and CDR2 YSYEKL come from the germline V gene. CDR3 length: 15 amino acids. The V and J ends lost 1 base and 4 bases respectively, with 11 bases between them. The CDR3 sequence: CASSQGGGFNQPQHF. CDR3 coding DNA: TGCGCCAGCAGCCAAGGGGGGGGGTTTAATCAGCCCCAGCATTTT.

The chain carries TRBV11-2 and TRBJ2-3, with D perhaps matching TRBD1 (5 bases). Trimming took 6 bases from V and 2 from J, leaving 12 bases between them. CDR3 length equals 14 residues. Germline-derived CDR1 and CDR2 are SGHAT and FQNNGV. The CDR3 region is CASSRTSHTDTQYF. The DNA of the CDR3 is TGTGCCAGCAGTCGGACATCTCACACAGATACGCAGTATTTT.

This clonotype was seen more than once but under ten times. The chain employs TRBV7-9 and TRBJ1-1; the D gene is possibly TRBD1 (6 bases). Looked up from germline, CDR1 is SEHNR and CDR2 is FQNEAQ (reference sequence). Between the trimmed V and J ends, which lost 4 bases and 5 bases, there was a span of 14 bases. There are 14 residues in the CDR3. The CDR3 region is CASSSQGWGTEAFF. The CDR3 DNA follows: TGTGCCAGCAGCTCACAGGGTTGGGGGACTGAAGCTTTCTTT.

This clonotype was seen a handful of times. V gene TRBV3-2 combines with J gene TRBJ2-1. TRBV3-2 is classified as a pseudogene. The CDR3 covers 15 residues. In DNA, the CDR3 is TGTGCCAGCAGCCAAGATTTGGGACTAGCAGATGAGCAGTTCTTC. It codes for CASSQDLGLADEQFF.

The chain has TRBV5-1 and TRBJ1-5; 8 bases are a match to TRBD1. The germline CDR1 and CDR2 sequences are SGHRS and YFSETQ. V shed 0 bases, J shed 8 bases, and the junction held 7 bases outside the gene matches. The CDR3 spans 15 residues. CDR3 bases: TGCGCCAGCAGCTTGGAAGGGACAGGAGAGGAGCCCCAGCATTTT. The encoded protein is CASSLEGTGEEPQHF.

This rearrangement joins TRBV11-2 to TRBJ2-1; a weak D match, TRBD2 (5 bases). The CDR3 loop spans 13 amino acids. The V end lost 3 bases, the J end lost 6 bases, and 9 bases lay between the germline ends. The V gene's germline CDR1 is SGHAT and CDR2 FQNNGV. The CDR3 coding sequence is TGTGCCAGCAGCTTGGACTTTCTCAATGAGCAGTTCTTC. As protein: CASSLDFLNEQFF.

This clonotype has just a few counts. The rearrangement uses TRBV12-3 or TRBV12-4 and TRBJ2-3, with no clear D. V lost 3 bases, J lost 3 bases, and 13 bases lay in between. The CDR3 covers 15 residues. The CDR3 region has the DNA TGTGCCAGCAGTTTTGCAGTAACAGCTACAGATACGCAGTATTTT. This translates into CASSFAVTATDTQYF.

This clonotype was detected only a few times. This chain connects TRBV10-2 to TRBJ1-1; no clear D. CDR3 length equals 14 residues. V lost 5 bases and J 0 bases, leaving 10 bases between the germline ends. Germline CDR1 reads WSHSY; CDR2 reads SAAADI. CDR3 sequence reads: CASSKDPMNTEAFF. The CDR3 DNA reads TGCGCCAGCAGTAAAGACCCCATGAACACTGAAGCTTTCTTT.

This clonotype was picked up many times. The chain combines TRBV11-1 with TRBJ1-1, with TRBD1 as a possible D gene (6 bases). In germline, CDR1 is SGHAT, CDR2 FQDESV (reference sequence). The CDR3 runs to 15 residues. V shed 1 base and J shed 0 bases, with 9 bases lying between them. Here the CDR3 reads CASSLEDSLNTEAFF. The CDR3, as DNA: TGTGCCAGCAGCTTAGAGGACAGCTTGAACACTGAAGCTTTCTTT.

This clonotype was detected ten times or more. The rearrangement joins TRBV10-3 to TRBJ2-5; D is unresolved. Trimming pared 6 bases from V and 6 bases from J, leaving 17 bases between. Germline V lookup: CDR1 ENHRY, CDR2 SYGVKD. This CDR3 contains 14 residues. The CDR3 sequence: CAISRDIGTQTQYF. CDR3 nucleotides: TGTGCCATCAGCAGAGATATAGGAACTCAGACCCAGTACTTC.

This clonotype was seen a few times. This rearrangement joins TRBV4-1 to TRBJ2-5; tentative D call: TRBD2 (5 bases). Trimming removed 3 bases from V and 1 base from J, with 18 bases in between. Germline loops: CDR1 MGHRA, CDR2 YSYEKL. The CDR3 loop spans 17 amino acids. The CDR3 sequence: CASSHGDRGKSQETQYF. The CDR3 region has the DNA TGCGCCAGCAGCCACGGAGACCGGGGAAAGAGCCAAGAGACCCAGTACTTC.

This clonotype was counted only a few times. The rearrangement links TRBV6-6 to TRBJ1-1, with 7 nucleotides matching TRBD1. The CDR3 runs to 16 residues. V was clipped by 7 bases and J by 4 bases; unmatched bases: 15. Germline V gene data show CDR1 as MNHNY and CDR2 as SVGAGI (reference sequence). This CDR3 is CASTHRQGIRSTEAFF. DNA of the CDR3: TGTGCCAGCACCCATCGACAGGGTATAAGGTCCACTGAAGCTTTCTTT.

This clonotype was observed many times. The chain recombines TRBV3-1 with TRBJ2-3, with TRBD1 as a possible D gene (5 bases). V lost 6 bases and J lost 6, with 7 bases in between. The CDR3 contains 11 residues. Looked up from germline, CDR1 is LGHDT and CDR2 is YNNKEL (reference sequence). The CDR3 nucleotides are TGTGCCAGCAGTCAGGGCGATACGCAGTATTTT. Its translation: CASSQGDTQYF.

Many counts were recorded for this clonotype. A junction end diverges from the germline sequence, so it may reflect a read error. The chain's CDR3 is CASRLDSLEETQYF. The CDR3 nucleotides read TGTGCCAGCAGGTTAGACTCCTTGGAAGAGACCCAGTACTTC. This chain links TRBV12-3 or TRBV12-4 with TRBJ2-5; D call uncertain. The length of the CDR3 is 14 residues.

Comments on this clonotype: Sequence at one end of the junction differs from germline and may be a read error. The chain carries TRBV7-9 and TRBJ1-1; possibly TRBD1 for D (6 bases). The CDR3 loop spans 17 amino acids. Germline V lookup: CDR1 SEHNR, CDR2 FQNEAQ (reference sequence). CDR3 loop: CASTLEGGTGRNTEAFF. The CDR3 bases are TGTGCCAGCACCTTAGAAGGGGGTACGGGCCGCAACACTGAAGCTTTCTTT.

This clonotype was picked up a small number of times. The chain couples TRBV7-8 to TRBJ1-5; D possibly corresponds to TRBD1 (5 bases). The CDR3 runs 15 residues. CDR1 is SGHVS, CDR2 FQNEAQ, per germline. Between the trimmed V and J ends, which lost 1 base and 7 bases, there was a span of 14 bases. CDR3 residues: CASSLGDQRGQPQHF. The CDR3 coding sequence is TGTGCCAGCAGCTTAGGGGACCAAAGAGGACAGCCCCAGCATTTT. The full variable domain, its missing parts supplied by reference TRBV7-8 and TRBJ1-5, is GAGVSQSPRYKVAKRGQDVALRCDPISGHVSLFWYQQALGQGPEFLTYFQNEAQLDKSGLPSDRFFAERPEGSVSTLKIQRTQQEDSAVYLCASSLGDQRGQPQHFGDGTRLSIL.